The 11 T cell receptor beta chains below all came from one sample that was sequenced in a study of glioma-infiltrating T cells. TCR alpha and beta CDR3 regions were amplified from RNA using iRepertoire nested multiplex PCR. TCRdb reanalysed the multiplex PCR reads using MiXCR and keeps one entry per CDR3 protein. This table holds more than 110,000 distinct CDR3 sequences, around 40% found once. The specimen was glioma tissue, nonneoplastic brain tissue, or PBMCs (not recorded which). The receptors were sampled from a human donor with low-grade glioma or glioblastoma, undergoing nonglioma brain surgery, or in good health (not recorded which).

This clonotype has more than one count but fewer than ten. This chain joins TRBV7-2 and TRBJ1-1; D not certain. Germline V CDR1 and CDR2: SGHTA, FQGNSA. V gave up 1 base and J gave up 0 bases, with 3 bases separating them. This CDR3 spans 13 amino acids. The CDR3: CASSLEVNTEAFF. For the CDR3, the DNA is TGTGCCAGCAGCTTAGAGGTGAACACTGAAGCTTTCTTT.

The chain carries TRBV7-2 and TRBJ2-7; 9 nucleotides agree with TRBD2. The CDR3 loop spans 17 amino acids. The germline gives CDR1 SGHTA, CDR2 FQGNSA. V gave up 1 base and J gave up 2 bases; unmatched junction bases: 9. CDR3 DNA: TGTGCCAGCAGCTTAGGCCCAGGGACTAGCAGAACCTACGAGCAGTACTTC. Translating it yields CASSLGPGTSRTYEQYF.

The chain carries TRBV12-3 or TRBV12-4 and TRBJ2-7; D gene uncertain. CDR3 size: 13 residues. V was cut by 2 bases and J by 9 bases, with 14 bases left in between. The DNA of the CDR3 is TGTGCCAGCAGTTTAAACGGCCCGTTCGGGCAGTACTTC. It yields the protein CASSLNGPFGQYF.

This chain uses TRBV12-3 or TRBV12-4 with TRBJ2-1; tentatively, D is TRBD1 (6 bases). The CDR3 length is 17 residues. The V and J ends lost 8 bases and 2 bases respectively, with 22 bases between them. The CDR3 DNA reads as TGTGCCAGCTCAAAGGGGGTAGCAGGGCCGGCCTACAATGAGCAGTTCTTC. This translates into CASSKGVAGPAYNEQFF.

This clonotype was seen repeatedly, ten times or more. The CDR3 loop reads CASSQMREAFF. CDR3 nucleotide sequence: TGTGCCAGCTCCCAAATGAGGGAAGCTTTCTTT. V gene TRBV6-1 combines with J gene TRBJ1-1; D ambiguous. Trimming removed 8 bases from V and 8 bases from J, with 12 bases in between. CDR3 length equals 11 residues. CDR1 is MNHNS and CDR2 is SASEGT in the germline V gene.

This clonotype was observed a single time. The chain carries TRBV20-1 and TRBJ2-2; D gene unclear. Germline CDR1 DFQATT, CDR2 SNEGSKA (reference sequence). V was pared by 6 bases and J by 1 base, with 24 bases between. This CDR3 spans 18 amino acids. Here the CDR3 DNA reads TGCAGTGCCGCCACCATTCTGGTGGGAAGAAAGAACACCGGGGAGCTGTTTTTT. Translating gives CSAATILVGRKNTGELFF.

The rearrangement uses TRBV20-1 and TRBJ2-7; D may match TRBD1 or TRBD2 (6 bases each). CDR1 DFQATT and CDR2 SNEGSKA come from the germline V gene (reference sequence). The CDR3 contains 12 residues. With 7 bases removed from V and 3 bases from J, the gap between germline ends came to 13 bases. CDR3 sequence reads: CSVGRTVYEQYF. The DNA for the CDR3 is TGCAGTGTTGGGAGGACAGTCTACGAGCAGTACTTC.

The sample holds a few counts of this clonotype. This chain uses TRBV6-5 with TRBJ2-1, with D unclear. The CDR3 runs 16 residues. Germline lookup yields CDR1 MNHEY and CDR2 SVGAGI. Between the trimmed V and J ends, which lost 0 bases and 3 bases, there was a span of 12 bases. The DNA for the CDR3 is TGTGCCAGCAGTTACTCGAATGTTGGGGACTACAATGAGCAGTTCTTC. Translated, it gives CASSYSNVGDYNEQFF.

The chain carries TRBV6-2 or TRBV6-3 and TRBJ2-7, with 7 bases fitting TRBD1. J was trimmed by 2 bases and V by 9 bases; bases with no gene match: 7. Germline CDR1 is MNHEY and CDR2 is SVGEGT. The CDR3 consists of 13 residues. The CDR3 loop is CASRQGSTYEQYF. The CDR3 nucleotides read TGTGCCAGTCGACAGGGCTCGACCTACGAGCAGTACTTC.

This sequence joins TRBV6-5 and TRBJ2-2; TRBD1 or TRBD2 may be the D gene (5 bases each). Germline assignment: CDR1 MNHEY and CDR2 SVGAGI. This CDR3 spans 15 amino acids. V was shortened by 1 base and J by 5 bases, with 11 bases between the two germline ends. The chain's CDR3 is CASSYWDQWTGELFF. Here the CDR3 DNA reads TGTGCCAGCAGTTACTGGGACCAGTGGACCGGGGAGCTGTTTTTT.

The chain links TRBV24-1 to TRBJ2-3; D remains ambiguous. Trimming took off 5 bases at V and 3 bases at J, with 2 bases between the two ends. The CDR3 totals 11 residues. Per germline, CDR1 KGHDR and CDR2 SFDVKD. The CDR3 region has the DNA TGTGCCACCAGTGTAACAGATACGCAGTATTTT. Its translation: CATSVTDTQYF.